This entry lists 9 T cell receptor beta chains sequenced from one sample in a study of cytomegalovirus exposure and HLA in healthy donors (dated by TCRdb to about 2017). Library preparation used the immunoSEQ multiplex PCR assay. A mixture of 60 forward primers for TCR Vbeta segments and 13 reverse primers for TCR Jbeta segments was used in the multiplex PCR. TCRdb mirrors the immuneACCESS table, restricted to in-frame sequences. Some clones are absent from its copies; in checked studies, under half trace to an unresolved V gene, and the reason for the others is unknown. This sample holds more than 85,000 clones; about four fifths were observed only once. Roughly 1.2% of the sample lies in the top ten. Sequencing input: PBMCs. The receptor source for this set is a young man in good health and CMV-seronegative.

Only one count was recorded for this clone. The chain combines TRBV6-1 with TRBJ2-5; 10 nucleotides align to TRBD2. The CDR3 length is 15 residues. J gave up 7 bases and V 5 bases, and 10 bases lay outside the gene matches. CDR1 is MNHNS, CDR2 SASEGT, per germline. CDR3 protein: CASSPSGGAAGTQYF. CDR3 bases: TGTGCCAGCAGTCCTAGCGGGGGAGCGGCCGGGACCCAGTACTTC.

In this sample, this clone turned up a few times. This chain joins TRBV7-9 and TRBJ2-3, with TRBD2 identical over 15 bases. CDR1 is SEHNR and CDR2 is FQNEAQ in the germline V gene (reference sequence). V shed 3 bases, J shed 6 bases, and the junction held 1 base outside the gene matches. The CDR3 length is 15 residues. The CDR3 coding sequence is TGTGCCAGCAGCTTGGGGACTAGCGGGGGGGATACGCAGTATTTT. Its protein product is CASSLGTSGGDTQYF.

The CDR3 coding sequence is TGTGCCAGTAGTATTACCCGTTTAGATGAAAAACTGTTTTTT. It is translated as CASSITRLDEKLFF. The V gene is TRBV19, the J gene TRBJ1-4; D ambiguous. Germline V CDR1 and CDR2: LNHDA, SQIVND (reference sequence). Trimming shortened V by 3 bases and J by 6 bases, and 11 bases separated the two germline ends. There are 14 residues in the CDR3.

The chain couples TRBV7-8 to TRBJ2-7; 10 nucleotides align to TRBD1. After removal of 6 bases from V and 0 bases from J, the junction contained 8 bases not matched to a gene. CDR3 size: 16 residues. The germline CDR1 and CDR2 sequences are SGHVS and FQNEAQ. CDR3 sequence reads: CASRPRTGGISYEQYF. The CDR3 DNA follows: TGTGCCAGCAGACCTAGGACAGGGGGTATCTCCTACGAGCAGTACTTC.

The V call is TRBV27, the J call TRBJ2-7; a possible D gene is TRBD1 (6 bases). V was clipped by 3 bases and J by 0 bases, with 9 bases between them. The CDR3 contains 14 residues. Germline-derived CDR1 and CDR2 are MNHEY and SMNVEV (reference sequence). For the CDR3, the DNA is TGTGCCAGCAGTTTGGGGACACTCTCCTACGAGCAGTACTTC. This sequence encodes CASSLGTLSYEQYF.

This clone was counted a single time. The rearrangement uses TRBV14 and TRBJ2-7; D may be TRBD2 (5 bases). Germline V gene data show CDR1 as SGHDN and CDR2 as FVKESK. The V end lost 3 bases, the J end lost 2 bases, and 8 bases lay between the germline ends. This CDR3 is built from 13 residues. Here the CDR3 reads CASSHGIPYEQYF. In DNA, the CDR3 is TGTGCCAGCAGCCACGGGATTCCCTACGAGCAGTACTTC. Full variable domain (remainder filled in from reference TRBV14 and TRBJ2-7): EAGVTQFPSHSVIEKGQTVTLRCDPISGHDNLYWYRRVMGKEIKFLLHFVKESKQDESGMPNNRFLAERTGGTYSTLKVQPAELEDSGVYFCASSHGIPYEQYFGPGTRLTVT.

The gene calls are TRBV27 and TRBJ1-2, with D maybe TRBD1 (5 bases). The CDR3 spans 15 residues. V lost 3 bases and J lost 4, with 15 bases in between. The V gene's germline CDR1 is MNHEY and CDR2 SMNVEV (reference sequence). CDR3 protein: CASSFRQGLSYGYTF. The CDR3 DNA reads TGTGCCAGCAGTTTTCGGCAGGGACTTTCCTATGGCTACACCTTC.

This clone was found once. The chain employs TRBV7-6 and TRBJ2-7; possibly TRBD2 for D (7 bases). The CDR3 has 15 amino acids. In germline, CDR1 is SGHVS, CDR2 FNYEAQ. Trimming took 0 bases from V and 2 from J, leaving 11 bases between them. CDR3 nucleotide sequence: TGTGCCAGCAGCTTAGCGGGGGGGGCCCCCTACGAGCAGTACTTC. Protein: CASSLAGGAPYEQYF.

The chain is built from TRBV2 and TRBJ2-3, with D possibly being TRBD2 (5 bases). The CDR3 consists of 13 residues. Trimming pared 7 bases from V and 5 bases from J, leaving 13 bases between. The V gene's germline CDR1 is SNHLY and CDR2 FYNNEI. The CDR3 protein is CASMRVVGDTQYF. CDR3 nucleotide sequence: TGTGCCAGCATGAGGGTGGTTGGAGATACGCAGTATTTT. Based on the CDR3 plus reference TRBV2 and TRBJ2-3, the full variable domain is EPEVTQTPSHQVTQMGQEVILRCVPISNHLYFYWYRQILGQKVEFLVSFYNNEISEKSEIFDDQFSVERPDGSNFTLKIRSTKLEDSAMYFCASMRVVGDTQYFGPGTRLTVL.